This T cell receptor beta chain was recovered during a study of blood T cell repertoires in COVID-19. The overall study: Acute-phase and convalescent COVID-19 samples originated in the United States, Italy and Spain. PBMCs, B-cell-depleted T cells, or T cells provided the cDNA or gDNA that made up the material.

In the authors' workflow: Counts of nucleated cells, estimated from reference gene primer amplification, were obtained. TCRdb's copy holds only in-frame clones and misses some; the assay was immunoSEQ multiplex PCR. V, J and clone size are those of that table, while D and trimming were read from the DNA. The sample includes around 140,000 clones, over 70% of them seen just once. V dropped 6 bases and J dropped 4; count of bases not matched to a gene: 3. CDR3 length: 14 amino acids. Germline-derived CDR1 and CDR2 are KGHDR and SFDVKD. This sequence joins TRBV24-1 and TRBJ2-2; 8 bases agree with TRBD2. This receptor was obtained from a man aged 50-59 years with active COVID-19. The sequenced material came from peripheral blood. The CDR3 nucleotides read TGTGCCACCAGTACAGGGACTAGCACCGGGGAGCTGTTTTTT. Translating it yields CATSTGTSTGELFF.